This is a list of T cell receptor beta chains from one sample in a study of cytomegalovirus exposure and HLA in healthy donors. Method: immunoSEQ multiplex PCR; TCRdb's copy keeps in-frame clones and lacks some. This repertoire shows roughly 180,000 clones, more than 70% found once; its top ten account for around 1.5%. The sample comprised PBMCs. The receptor set was obtained from a male donor in good health and CMV-seronegative. Each CDR3 is given with its conserved first and last residue. Fields, in order: V gene, J gene, D gene, clone size, CDR3 protein, CDR3 DNA. The D gene is left open where the match is weak. Expanded clones are given a class, and other clones once, few, many or no size at all.

>TRBV6-1|TRBJ1-2|TRBD1|.
CASTRDRGMVGYVF
TGTGCCAGCACCAGGGACAGGGGAATGGTCGGGTATGTCTTC
>TRBV10-3|TRBJ2-1|.|.
CAISESVRENEQFF
TGTGCCATCAGTGAGTCAGTACGGGAGAATGAGCAGTTCTTC
>TRBV19|TRBJ2-2|TRBD2|.
CASNFGGAGGELFF
TGTGCCAGTAACTTCGGGGGGGCTGGCGGGGAGCTGTTTTTT
>TRBV5-1|TRBJ2-5|TRBD2|few
CASSPEQRGVQETQYF
TGCGCCAGCAGCCCTGAGCAGCGGGGGGTCCAAGAGACCCAGTACTTC
>TRBV7-2|TRBJ2-3|TRBD2|.
CASSSGLLADTQYF
TGTGCCAGCAGCTCGGGACTATTGGCAGATACGCAGTATTTT
>TRBV23-1|TRBJ1-1|.|once
CASSQLTDSGTEAFF
TGCGCCAGCAGTCAACTTACAGATAGCGGCACTGAAGCTTTCTTT
>TRBV21-1|TRBJ2-1|.|.
CASSKGADGLAGERSYNEQFF
TGTGCCAGCAGCAAAGGCGCCGATGGACTAGCGGGAGAGAGGTCCTACAATGAGCAGTTCTTC
>TRBV7-9|TRBJ1-2|.|.
CASSLATGGNTGYTF
TGTGCCAGCAGCTTAGCAACAGGAGGGAATACTGGCTACACCTTC
>TRBV7-2|TRBJ2-1|TRBD1|.
CASSLFGQVGIEQFF
TGTGCCAGCAGCTTATTCGGACAGGTAGGGATTGAGCAGTTCTTC
>TRBV15|TRBJ2-1|.|.
CATSRDLGDEQFF
TGTGCCACCAGCAGAGATCTGGGCGATGAGCAGTTCTTC
>TRBV28|TRBJ2-3|TRBD2|.
CASTGVLAGVADTQYF
TGTGCCAGCACTGGGGTCCTAGCGGGAGTGGCAGATACGCAGTATTTT
>TRBV6-6|TRBJ2-7|TRBD2|.
CASSYGREPTYEQYF
TGTGCCAGCAGTTATGGGCGGGAGCCAACCTACGAGCAGTACTTC
>TRBV5-1|TRBJ1-5|TRBD1|.
CASSPGTVSNQPQHF
TGCGCCAGCAGCCCCGGGACAGTGAGCAATCAGCCCCAGCATTTT
>TRBV2|TRBJ1-2|TRBD1|.
CASSGGQSHYGYTF
TGTGCCAGCAGTGGGGGACAGTCACACTATGGCTACACCTTC
>TRBV6-1|TRBJ1-1|.|.
CASSERGLTEAFF
TGTGCCAGCAGTGAACGGGGTCTCACTGAAGCTTTCTTT